This entry describes one T cell receptor (beta chain). Antigen: not known. The source material, RNA transcripts, was used to amplify TCR beta CDR3 regions. First-round RT-PCR with HTBI primers amplified the TCR CDR3 region. One entry per CDR3 protein results from TCRdb running MiXCR on the multiplex PCR reads. Among a few hundred thousand distinct CDR3 sequences, 17% were seen once, and the ten largest hold around 17%. This entry is derived from a study of T cells in Graves' hyperthyroidism and ophthalmopathy. Regarding the study as a whole: Stable hyperthyroidism and ophthalmopathy were separated using 13 V-J signatures. Most thyroid clonotypes expanded above 0.001 were also detected in blood.

The source is a woman aged 18-29 years with Graves' ophthalmopathy. Sequencing used blood.

CDR3 in amino acids: CASSNEGTGGTYEQYF. The CDR3 nucleotides read TGTGCCAGCAGTAATGAAGGGACAGGGGGTACCTACGAGCAGTACTTC. The chain has TRBV28 and TRBJ2-7, with TRBD1 identical over 11 bases. The CDR3 spans 16 residues. With 5 bases clipped from V and 2 bases from J, the junction kept 8 bases outside the gene matches. Germline CDR1 and CDR2: MDHEN and SYDVKM.